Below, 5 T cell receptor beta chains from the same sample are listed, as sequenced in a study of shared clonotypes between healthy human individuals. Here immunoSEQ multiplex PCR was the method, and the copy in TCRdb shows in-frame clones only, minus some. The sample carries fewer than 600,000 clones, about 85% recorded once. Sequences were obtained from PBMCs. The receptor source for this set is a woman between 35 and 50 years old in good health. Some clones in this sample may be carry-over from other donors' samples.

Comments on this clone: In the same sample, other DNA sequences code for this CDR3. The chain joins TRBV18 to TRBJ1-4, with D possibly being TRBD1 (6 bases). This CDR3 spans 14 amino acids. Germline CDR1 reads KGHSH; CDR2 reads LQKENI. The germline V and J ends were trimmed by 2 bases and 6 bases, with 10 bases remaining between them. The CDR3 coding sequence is TGTGCCAGCTCACCATCACAGGGTGATGAAAAACTGTTTTTT. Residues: CASSPSQGDEKLFF.

CDR3 sequence reads: CASSDSGRYEQYF. DNA of the CDR3: TGTGCCAGCAGTGATTCCGGCCGGTACGAGCAGTACTTC. The chain uses TRBV2 and TRBJ2-7, with no clear D. The germline CDR1 and CDR2 sequences are SNHLY and FYNNEI. V lost 3 bases, J lost 4 bases, and 10 bases lay in between. The CDR3 is made up of 13 amino acids.

The CDR3 here is CASNRDSYNEQFF. In DNA, the CDR3 is TGTGCCAGCAACCGGGACTCCTACAATGAGCAGTTCTTC. The chain employs TRBV2 and TRBJ2-1; weak D call: TRBD2 (5 bases). The CDR3 extends over 13 amino acids. Trimming left V 7 bases short and J 0 bases short, with 7 bases between. Per germline, CDR1 SNHLY and CDR2 FYNNEI.

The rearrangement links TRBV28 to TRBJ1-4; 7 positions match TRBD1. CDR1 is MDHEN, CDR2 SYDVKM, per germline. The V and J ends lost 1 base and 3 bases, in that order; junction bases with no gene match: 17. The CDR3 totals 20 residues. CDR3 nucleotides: TGTGCCAGCAGTTTATTAGAGCTGGGACAGCGCCTGTGGTCTAATGAAAAACTGTTTTTT. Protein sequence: CASSLLELGQRLWSNEKLFF. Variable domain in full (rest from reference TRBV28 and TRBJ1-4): DVKVTQSSRYLVKRTGEKVFLECVQDMDHENMFWYRQDPGLGLRLIYFSYDVKMKEKGDIPEGYSVSREKKERFSLILESASTNQTSMYLCASSLLELGQRLWSNEKLFFGSGTQLSVL.

CDR3 amino acids: CASSLGQIYEQFF. DNA for the CDR3: TGTGCCAGCAGCTTAGGACAGATCTATGAGCAGTTCTTC. The chain has TRBV7-2 and TRBJ2-1, with D possibly TRBD1 on 5 matching bases. V was pared by 1 base and J by 8 bases, with 9 bases between. Per the germline V gene, CDR1 is SGHTA and CDR2 is FQGNSA. The CDR3 runs 13 residues.